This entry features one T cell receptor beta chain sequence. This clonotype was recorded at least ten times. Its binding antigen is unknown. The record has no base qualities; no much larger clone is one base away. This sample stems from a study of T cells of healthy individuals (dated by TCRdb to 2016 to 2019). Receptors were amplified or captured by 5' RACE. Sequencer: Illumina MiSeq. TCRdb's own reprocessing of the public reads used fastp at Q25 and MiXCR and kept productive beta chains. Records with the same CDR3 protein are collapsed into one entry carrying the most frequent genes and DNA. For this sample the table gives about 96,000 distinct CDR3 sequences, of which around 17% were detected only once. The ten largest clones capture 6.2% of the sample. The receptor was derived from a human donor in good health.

Here is the DNA: TGTGCCAGCAGTTTCCGGACTAGCGGGAACAATGAGCAGTTCTTC. The resulting protein is CASSFRTSGNNEQFF. Recombination connected TRBV12-3 or TRBV12-4 to TRBJ2-1, with 12 bases matching TRBD2. V and J are trimmed by 3 bases and 5 bases, and the gene matches miss 2 bases of the junction. The CDR3 runs 15 residues from the cysteine to the phenylalanine. Left in the record is the CDR3 DNA by itself, 45 bases read in frame from the first base.